This T cell receptor (beta chain) was identified in a study of OX40 agonist ivuxolimab in advanced cancers. Cycle 7 day 1, cycle 4 day 1, and baseline were the timepoints at which blood was sampled. TCRdb keeps only in-frame clones here, not all; method: immunoSEQ multiplex PCR. The data contain more than 70,000 clones, 80% to 90% of them singletons. This CDR3 has 14 amino acids. The junction had 5 bases not matched to a gene; V was cut back by 4 bases and J by 2 bases. The germline gives CDR1 SGHDT, CDR2 YYEEEE. This chain joins TRBV5-6 and TRBJ1-2, with 7 bases lining up with TRBD1. The clonotype comes from an adult with an advanced solid tumor such as melanoma, head and neck, liver or kidney cancer. The input for sequencing was CD4+ or CD8+ T cells sorted from blood, taken in a trial of the OX40 agonist ivuxolimab. The CDR3 DNA reads as TGTGCCAGCAGCAAAGGACAGGAAAACTATGGCTACACCTTC. Translation: CASSKGQENYGYTF.